This TCR beta chain was retrieved from a study of identical twins. A single record per CDR3 protein comes from TCRdb applying MiXCR to the 5' RACE reads. Altogether some 440,000 distinct CDR3 sequences are present, more than 20% being singletons, with the ten largest covering roughly 3%. The CDR3 runs 15 residues. V lost 6 bases and J lost 8; bases outside the gene matches: 18. CDR1 is DFQATT and CDR2 is SNEGSKA in the germline V gene (reference sequence). This clonotype was detected only a few times. The same data also contributed to another study, on T cells expressing NK-cell markers. That source adds: According to the study, TCR beta repertoires originated from sorted CD3+CD56+NKG2C+, CD3+CD56+NKG2C- and CD3+CD56-NKG2C+ T cells. The authors sequenced eight donors, of whom seven were HCMV-seropositive and one was seronegative.

This receptor was identified in a woman aged 18-30 years in good health. The rearrangement uses TRBV20-1 and TRBJ2-7, with 8 nucleotides matching TRBD2. Sequenced sample: CD4+ T cells sorted from blood. In DNA, the CDR3 is TGCAGTGCCAAGGGGGAGCGGGGGAACTCTCTCCAGCAGTACTTC. Its protein is CSAKGERGNSLQQYF.